These T cell receptor beta chains were read from a single sample in a study of PD-L1 blockade in urothelial cancer. The table came from immunoSEQ multiplex PCR; TCRdb's copy has only in-frame clones and leaves some out. The table lists tens of thousands of clones, around 91% of them singletons. Sequences were derived from PBMCs, sampled around atezolizumab (anti-PD-L1) treatment. The receptor source for this set is a man in his sixties with urothelial cancer. The conserved cysteine and the conserved F or W are not part of the CDR3 here.

TRBV7-6,TRBJ2-1,ASSSGTSGGNEQF
TRBV19,TRBJ1-2,ASSLQGARGYT
TRBV5-3,TRBJ1-5,ARSSRDRGRSNQPQH
TRBV6-5,TRBJ1-2,ASRPPGGPNYGYT
TRBV28,TRBJ2-3,ASTRTGPRGDTQY
TRBV10-1,TRBJ1-6,AEGGADSYNSPLH
TRBV5-1,TRBJ1-1,ASSLDSGNTEAF
TRBV7-3,TRBJ2-1,ASSLTARDEQF
TRBV19,TRBJ1-5,ASRMDRGQPQH
TRBV5-6,TRBJ2-3,ASSLQTGGAADTQY
TRBV7-9,TRBJ2-2,ASSVLGGNTGELF
TRBV5-8,TRBJ1-6,ASSTGPVNSPLH
TRBV27,TRBJ1-2,ASSGRGYGYT
TRBV6-1,-,ASSELAAADEQY
TRBV10-2,TRBJ2-3,ASSDSPRLASTDTQY
TRBV30,TRBJ2-5,AWRGGLPGTQY
TRBV6-5,TRBJ1-2,ASRSRQGAGGYT
TRBV11-2,TRBJ2-2,ASHSPGGRGTGELF
TRBV30,TRBJ2-2,AWSDRERIGELF
TRBV18,TRBJ1-2,ASSPLQGANGYT
TRBV5-1,TRBJ2-3,ASSLNRGAIDTQY
TRBV11-1,TRBJ2-1,ATVVQGSRNEQF
TRBV19,TRBJ2-1,ASSIDWRLAGGSSYNEQF
TRBV6-6,TRBJ1-1,ASRNPGGTTEAF
TRBV2,TRBJ2-7,ASSEVGLGAEQY
TRBV6-5,TRBJ2-5,ASRWNGGQETQY
TRBV5-6,TRBJ2-3,ASSGRQGYPDTQY
TRBV30,TRBJ2-2,AWSVGGAYTGELF
TRBV6-5,TRBJ1-4,ASSPGTGRKLF
TRBV7-2,TRBJ2-3,ASSLVGLAGTDTQY
TRBV5-1,TRBJ2-7,ASNKGVSGRIPHEQY
TRBV29-1,TRBJ1-1,SVHRDSGREAF
TRBV6-5,TRBJ1-1,ASSSGLGSTEAF
TRBV29-1,TRBJ2-3,SVDRGVTDTQY
TRBV10-3,TRBJ2-3,AISPGLDSTDTQY
TRBV5-1,TRBJ2-3,ASSPGGLAGGYTDTQY
TRBV4-1,TRBJ1-5,ASSLGQGGQPQH
TRBV5-6,TRBJ1-1,ASSRGGTGNTEAF
TRBV5-8,TRBJ1-1,ASSAVVQRTEAF